Listed below are T cell receptor beta chains from one sample, sequenced in a study of PD-1 blockade in mismatch repair-deficient tumors. The table came from immunoSEQ multiplex PCR; TCRdb's copy has only in-frame clones and leaves some out. The sample lists around 100,000 clones, roughly 80% occurring once. This specimen consisted of peripheral blood, obtained just over 59 weeks after starting pembrolizumab. These receptor sequences come from an adult with mismatch repair-deficient cancer. Each CDR3 is given with its conserved first and last residue. D genes are given only for firm matches.

j_call	d_call	v_call	cdr3_nt	cdr3_aa
TRBJ2-2	.	TRBV5-1	TGCGCCAGCAGCTTGTTGTCGGGGCCACGGGGCACCGGGGAGCTGTTTTTT	CASSLLSGPRGTGELFF
TRBJ2-5	.	TRBV11-2	TGTGCCAGCAGCTTAGAAGGGAGGGAGACCCAGTACTTC	CASSLEGRETQYF
TRBJ2-1	.	TRBV7-2	TGTGCCAGCAGCTTAGCCCAGGGTTCCTACAATGAGCAGTTCTTC	CASSLAQGSYNEQFF
TRBJ1-5	.	TRBV11-2	TGTGCCAGCAGCTTAGCGAGGAGGGGAAGGGATCAGCCCCAGCATTTT	CASSLARRGRDQPQHF
TRBJ2-5	TRBD2	TRBV5-1	TGCGCCAGCAGCGGCGGACTAGCGGGACGGACAGAGACCCAGTACTTC	CASSGGLAGRTETQYF
TRBJ1-2	.	TRBV4-2	TGTGCCAGCAGCCAAGAGGGGGCATACACCTTC	CASSQEGAYTF
TRBJ1-2	.	TRBV19	TGTGCCAGTACTGGGGGATTCAACTATGGCTACACCTTC	CASTGGFNYGYTF
TRBJ1-3	.	TRBV6-5	TGTGCCAGCAGTTATCTGATCTCTGGAAACACCATATATTTT	CASSYLISGNTIYF
TRBJ2-3	TRBD1	TRBV11-3	TGTGCCAGCAGCCCACAGGGGTGGGGAGATACGCAGTATTTT	CASSPQGWGDTQYF
TRBJ2-1	.	TRBV7-3	TGTGCCAGCAGCTTAAGGTTCCCGGGGAGTCGGGATAATGAGCAGTTCTTC	CASSLRFPGSRDNEQFF